These 23 T cell receptor beta chains came from one sample sequenced in a study of T cell changes during pregnancy in multiple sclerosis. Profiled with immunoSEQ multiplex PCR; TCRdb holds only in-frame clones, not every one. This sample has over 70,000 clones; around 94% occur once, and the top ten carry about 0.78%. The source was peripheral blood, collected in the third trimester of pregnancy. The origin of the receptors is a female donor with multiple sclerosis, enrolled in a pregnancy study.

The sample holds a few counts of this clone. The same CDR3 can be traced to other DNA sequences in this sample. The rearrangement joins TRBV19 to TRBJ1-2; D unclear. CDR1 LNHDA and CDR2 SQIVND come from the germline V gene (reference sequence). CDR3 size: 14 residues. V lost 3 bases and J lost 1, with 9 bases in between. CDR3 DNA: TGTGCCAGTAGTATCGTCGGAGGTAACTATGGCTACACCTTC. It codes for CASSIVGGNYGYTF.

The genes are TRBV5-4 and TRBJ1-5; the D gene is possibly TRBD1 (5 bases). This CDR3 contains 13 residues. From germline, CDR1 is SGHNT and CDR2 YYREEE (reference sequence). V was pared by 4 bases and J by 4 bases, with 9 bases between. CDR3 in amino acids: CASSASGNQPQHF. For the CDR3, the DNA is TGTGCCAGCAGCGCTTCAGGGAATCAGCCCCAGCATTTT.

In nucleotides, the CDR3 is TGTGCCAGCAGCTTAAGGACAGGGGTACCCAACGTCCTGACTTTC. This sequence encodes CASSLRTGVPNVLTF. The J gene is TRBJ2-6, the V gene TRBV7-3; 9 positions agree with TRBD1. The CDR3 runs to 15 residues. V gave up 1 base and J gave up 8 bases; unmatched junction bases: 3. Per the germline V gene, CDR1 is SGHTA and CDR2 is FQGTGA.

J is TRBJ1-2 and V is TRBV7-2; possibly TRBD1 for D (6 bases). CDR1 SGHTA and CDR2 FQGNSA come from the germline V gene. V was trimmed by 5 bases and J by 0 bases, leaving 10 bases between them. The CDR3 covers 14 residues. Here the CDR3 DNA reads TGTGCCAGCAGCCACAGGACAGCTAACTATGGCTACACCTTC. The encoded protein is CASSHRTANYGYTF.

This clone was seen only once. This sequence joins TRBV9 and TRBJ2-5; 11 bases match TRBD2. J lost 2 bases, V lost 3 bases, and 3 bases had no gene match. The CDR3 has 15 amino acids. Per germline, CDR1 SGDLS and CDR2 YYNGEE. This CDR3 is CASSGGLAAQETQYF. DNA of the CDR3: TGTGCCAGCAGCGGGGGACTAGCGGCACAAGAGACCCAGTACTTC. The full variable domain, rest sourced from reference TRBV9 and TRBJ2-5, is DSGVTQTPKHLITATGQRVTLRCSPRSGDLSVYWYQQSLDQGLQFLIQYYNGEERAKGNILERFSAQQFPDLHSELNLSSLELGDSALYFCASSGGLAAQETQYFGPGTRLLVL.

CDR3 bases: TGTGCCAGCAGCGCAAGCAGGGGGGGCACAGATACGCAGTATTTT. Translating gives CASSASRGGTDTQYF. V usage is TRBV7-3 and J usage is TRBJ2-3; D perhaps matches TRBD1 (7 bases). Germline CDR1 and CDR2: SGHTA and FQGTGA. This CDR3 is built from 15 residues. Trimming left V 5 bases short and J 1 base short, with 13 bases between.

The chain has TRBV7-2 and TRBJ1-1; 8 bases are shared with TRBD1. Germline CDR1 reads SGHTA; CDR2 reads FQGNSA. The CDR3 loop spans 14 amino acids. V was clipped by 2 bases and J by 6 bases; unmatched bases: 5. The CDR3 here is CASSLLQGGAEAFF. For the CDR3, the DNA is TGTGCCAGCAGCTTACTACAGGGGGGCGCTGAAGCTTTCTTT.

The chain combines TRBV27 with TRBJ2-7, with D maybe TRBD1 (5 bases). V was cut by 4 bases and J by 1 base, with 14 bases left in between. The CDR3 is made up of 15 amino acids. The germline CDR1 and CDR2 sequences are MNHEY and SMNVEV (reference sequence). CDR3 coding DNA: TGTGCCAGCAGTTCCCAGGGCAGGTTATCCTACGAGCAGTACTTC. Amino acid sequence: CASSSQGRLSYEQYF.

The V and J genes are TRBV19 and TRBJ1-5; the D gene is possibly TRBD1 (5 bases). The CDR3 has 15 amino acids. Between the trimmed V and J ends, which lost 7 bases and 1 base, there was a span of 14 bases. CDR1 and CDR2 (germline): LNHDA, SQIVND (reference sequence). This chain's CDR3 is CASTDWGGSNQPQHF. DNA for the CDR3: TGTGCCAGTACCGACTGGGGGGGAAGCAATCAGCCCCAGCATTTT.

The chain couples TRBV5-6 to TRBJ1-1; D perhaps matches TRBD1 (6 bases). CDR1 SGHDT and CDR2 YYEEEE come from the germline V gene. The CDR3 length is 14 residues. V was cut by 2 bases and J by 7 bases, with 15 bases left in between. In DNA, the CDR3 is TGTGCCAGCAGCTTATCAGGGGAGACTTTTGAAGCTTTCTTT. Its translation is CASSLSGETFEAFF. Together with reference TRBV5-6 and TRBJ1-1, the CDR3 gives the full variable domain: DAGVTQSPTHLIKTRGQQVTLRCSPKSGHDTVSWYQQALGQGPQFIFQYYEEEERQRGNFPDRFSGHQFPNYSSELNVNALLLGDSALYLCASSLSGETFEAFFGQGTRLTVV.

This sequence joins TRBV7-3 and TRBJ2-7, with D unresolved. The germline V and J ends were trimmed by 2 bases and 3 bases, with 14 bases remaining between them. CDR3 length equals 15 residues. Germline V lookup: CDR1 SGHTA, CDR2 FQGTGA. This CDR3 is CASSLYGRPGYEQYF. The DNA for the CDR3 is TGTGCCAGCAGCTTATACGGTCGCCCCGGCTACGAGCAGTACTTC. Full variable domain (rest looked up from reference TRBV7-3 and TRBJ2-7): GAGVSQTPSNKVTEKGKYVELRCDPISGHTALYWYRQSLGQGPEFLIYFQGTGAADDSGLPNDRFFAVRPEGSVSTLKIQRTERGDSAVYLCASSLYGRPGYEQYFGPGTRLTVT.

The chain carries TRBV19 and TRBJ2-7; the match to TRBD2 covers 7 bases. The CDR3 is 15 amino acids. J was trimmed by 1 base and V by 6 bases; bases with no gene match: 9. Germline CDR1 is LNHDA and CDR2 is SQIVND (reference sequence). CDR3 protein: CASSASGEGSYEQYF. The CDR3 coding sequence is TGTGCCAGTAGCGCTAGCGGAGAGGGGTCCTACGAGCAGTACTTC.

V gene TRBV19 combines with J gene TRBJ1-5, with TRBD1 matching over 7 bases. This CDR3 has 15 amino acids. Per the germline V gene, CDR1 is LNHDA and CDR2 is SQIVND (reference sequence). J was trimmed by 0 bases and V by 6 bases; bases with no gene match: 5. CDR3 amino acids: CASRQGSYSNQPQHF. The CDR3 region has the DNA TGTGCCAGTAGACAGGGGTCTTATAGCAATCAGCCCCAGCATTTT.

V and J are TRBV15 and TRBJ2-5; TRBD2 agrees at 10 bases. The end of the DNA fits TRBJ2-7 better, so the J call may be wrong. This CDR3 is built from 15 residues. Per germline, CDR1 LNHNV and CDR2 YYDKDF (reference sequence). In DNA form, the CDR3 reads TGTGCCACCAGCCAACAGACTAGCGGGTTCTACGAGCAGTACTTC. This translates into CATSQQTSGFYEQYF.

This chain uses TRBV29-1 with TRBJ2-5; 7 nucleotides agree with TRBD2. Germline loops: CDR1 SQVTM, CDR2 ANQGSEA. The CDR3 length is 14 residues. V gave up 3 bases and J gave up 4 bases; unmatched junction bases: 8. The CDR3 protein is CSVDRAGVLETQYF. CDR3 in DNA: TGCAGCGTTGATCGGGCGGGAGTTTTAGAGACCCAGTACTTC. The full variable domain, its missing parts supplied by reference TRBV29-1 and TRBJ2-5, is SAVISQKPSRDICQRGTSLTIQCQVDSQVTMMFWYRQQPGQSLTLIATANQGSEATYESGFVIDKFPISRPNLTFSTLTVSNMSPEDSSIYLCSVDRAGVLETQYFGPGTRLLVL.

About this clone: The same CDR3 arises from other DNA sequences in this sample as well. This chain links TRBV7-2 with TRBJ2-5; 7 bases are shared with TRBD1. Trimming cost V 1 base and J 1 base; bases outside gene matches: 3. The CDR3 is made up of 15 amino acids. Germline CDR1 and CDR2: SGHTA and FQGNSA. CDR3 sequence (DNA): TGTGCCAGCAGCTTAGTTGACAGGGCCCAAGAGACCCAGTACTTC. Protein sequence: CASSLVDRAQETQYF.

The sample holds a few counts of this clone. The chain recombines TRBV2 with TRBJ1-2; D is undetermined. The CDR3 runs to 13 residues. The V end lost 6 bases, the J end lost 4 bases, and 12 bases lay between the germline ends. Germline-derived CDR1 and CDR2 are SNHLY and FYNNEI. The CDR3 spells CASSQVTGYGYTF. The CDR3 region has the DNA TGTGCCAGCAGCCAGGTGACCGGCTATGGCTACACCTTC. The full variable domain, completed using reference TRBV2 and TRBJ1-2, is EPEVTQTPSHQVTQMGQEVILRCVPISNHLYFYWYRQILGQKVEFLVSFYNNEISEKSEIFDDQFSVERPDGSNFTLKIRSTKLEDSAMYFCASSQVTGYGYTFGSGTRLTVV.

The chain links TRBV7-2 to TRBJ2-5; weak D call: TRBD2 (6 bases). V dropped 3 bases and J dropped 2 bases, with 13 bases sitting between them. Germline V lookup: CDR1 SGHTA, CDR2 FQGNSA. CDR3 length: 15 residues. The CDR3 region has the DNA TGTGCCAGCAGCTTCGTAGGTAGCGGTCAAGAGACCCAGTACTTC. As protein: CASSFVGSGQETQYF.

J is TRBJ1-1 and V is TRBV19; 10 nucleotides match TRBD1. Germline trimming cut 4 bases from V and 4 bases from J; bases unmatched to any gene: 6. Per germline, CDR1 LNHDA and CDR2 SQIVND (reference sequence). The CDR3 loop spans 15 amino acids. In DNA form, the CDR3 reads TGTGCCAGTAGTAAGGACAGGGGGGGAACCACTGAAGCTTTCTTT. Encoded protein: CASSKDRGGTTEAFF.

The chain has TRBV13 and TRBJ1-1; TRBD1 might be the D (6 bases). Trimming removed 8 bases from V and 1 base from J, with 11 bases in between. The germline V gene has CDR1 PRHDT and CDR2 FYEKMQ (reference sequence). The CDR3 covers 13 residues. CDR3 amino acids: CASEGQQNTEAFF. Here the CDR3 DNA reads TGTGCCAGCGAGGGACAACAGAACACTGAAGCTTTCTTT.

The chain is built from TRBV19 and TRBJ1-3, with D tentatively TRBD1 (5 bases). V gave up 5 bases and J gave up 3 bases, with 11 bases separating them. Germline CDR1 LNHDA, CDR2 SQIVND (reference sequence). This CDR3 comprises 14 residues. The CDR3 reads CASSQRGDGNTIYF. In nucleotides, the CDR3 is TGTGCCAGTAGTCAACGGGGGGATGGAAACACCATATATTTT. Full variable domain (outside the CDR3, taken from reference TRBV19 and TRBJ1-3): DGGITQSPKYLFRKEGQNVTLSCEQNLNHDAMYWYRQDPGQGLRLIYYSQIVNDFQKGDIAEGYSVSREKKESFPLTVTSAQKNPTAFYLCASSQRGDGNTIYFGEGSWLTVV.

The chain employs TRBV19 and TRBJ2-1; 14 nucleotides align to TRBD2. Germline assignment: CDR1 LNHDA and CDR2 SQIVND (reference sequence). Trimming at V came to 3 bases and at J to 6 bases, leaving 1 base not matched to a gene. This CDR3 is 15 amino acids long. The CDR3 region is CASSIGTSGSNEQFF. CDR3 nucleotide sequence: TGTGCCAGTAGTATTGGGACTAGCGGGAGCAATGAGCAGTTCTTC.

The V call is TRBV6-5, the J call TRBJ2-2; 11 bases fit TRBD1. The germline V gene encodes CDR1 MNHEY and CDR2 SVGAGI. The CDR3 is made up of 16 amino acids. The junction had 8 bases not matched to a gene; V was cut back by 4 bases and J by 7 bases. The CDR3 DNA reads as TGTGCCAGCAGTTCCCGGGACAGGGGGTTTAACGGGGAGCTGTTTTTT. The encoded protein is CASSSRDRGFNGELFF.